This T cell receptor (beta chain) was sequenced during a study of T cell changes during pregnancy in multiple sclerosis. In regard to this clone: An end of the junction differs from the germline gene, which may be a read error.

The repertoire was sequenced with immunoSEQ multiplex PCR; TCRdb's copy has only in-frame clones and lacks some. The sample gives about 34,000 clones, roughly 90% of which show up once; around 4.4% is in the top ten. The sample was CD8+ T cells from peripheral blood mononuclear cells, taken after pregnancy. The TCR comes from a female donor with multiple sclerosis, enrolled in a pregnancy study.

The CDR3 protein is CASSFAGPFSYEQYF. The CDR3 DNA reads as TGTGCTAGCAGCTTCGCCGGTCCTTTTTCCTACGAGCAGTACTTC. The chain combines TRBV7-7 with TRBJ2-7; no clear D. The germline V gene has CDR1 SSHAT and CDR2 FNYEAQ (reference sequence). The CDR3 spans 15 residues.